The 18 T cell receptor beta chains below all came from one sample that was sequenced in a study of blood T cells in healthy people across ages. Next came a second PCR, run for about 7 to 12 cycles, which used a sample-barcoded 5' primer along with a J-beta primer mix. MiXCR, applied by TCRdb to the 5' RACE reads, yields one record per CDR3 protein. Here the sample spans around 990,000 distinct CDR3 sequences, around two fifths being singletons. Sequencing was performed on blood. All receptors come from a man aged 18 to 30 in good health.

Comments on this clonotype: A much more abundant neighbour one base away suggests this may be a read error. The chain recombines TRBV5-4 with TRBJ2-5, with TRBD2 as a possible D gene (5 bases). CDR1 and CDR2 (germline): SGHNT, YYREEE (reference sequence). The CDR3 sequence is 14 residues long. The CDR3 is CASSLGGSQETKYF. CDR3 nucleotides: TGTGCCAGCAGCTTGGGCGGGTCCCAAGAGACCAAGTACTTC.

The V gene is TRBV10-3, the J gene TRBJ2-3, with D perhaps matching TRBD2 (6 bases). The length of the CDR3 is 12 residues. V shed 3 bases and J shed 9 bases, with 10 bases lying between them. CDR1 and CDR2 from the germline V gene are ENHRY and SYGVKD. CDR3 DNA: TGTGCCATCAGTGATCGGGAGCAGACGCAGTATTTT. Protein: CAISDREQTQYF.

The V and J genes are TRBV11-2 and TRBJ2-3; D assignment may be TRBD1 or TRBD2 (6 bases each). Germline V gene lookup returns CDR1 SGHAT and CDR2 FQNNGV. V shed 4 bases and J shed 2 bases, with 16 bases lying between them. This CDR3 has 16 amino acids. CDR3: CASSSFRGTNTDTQYF. The CDR3 DNA is TGTGCCAGCAGCTCCTTCCGGGGGACAAACACAGATACGCAGTATTTT.

The chain carries TRBV10-2 and TRBJ2-3; 12 nucleotides agree with TRBD2. The trim removed 2 bases at V and 9 bases at J, leaving 9 bases unmatched. Germline V gene lookup returns CDR1 WSHSY and CDR2 SAAADI. CDR3 size: 16 residues. CDR3 protein: CASSEPSSGGAETQYF. The CDR3 nucleotides read TGCGCCAGCAGTGAGCCATCTAGCGGGGGGGCTGAAACGCAGTATTTT.

The chain has TRBV9 and TRBJ2-5, with TRBD2 as a possible D gene (6 bases). The CDR3 is 15 amino acids. Germline CDR1 and CDR2: SGDLS and YYNGEE. V lost 0 bases and J 4 bases, leaving 13 bases between the germline ends. The chain's CDR3 is CASSVAVTSRETQYF. CDR3 nucleotides: TGTGCCAGCAGCGTAGCTGTTACTAGCCGAGAGACCCAGTACTTC.

This clonotype was seen a few times. V gene TRBV5-1 combines with J gene TRBJ2-1; D is perhaps TRBD1 (5 bases). The CDR3 sequence is 14 residues long. Looked up from germline, CDR1 is SGHRS and CDR2 is YFSETQ. Trimming shortened V by 0 bases and J by 5 bases, and 9 bases separated the two germline ends. The CDR3 protein is CASSLAVTDNEQFF. CDR3 DNA: TGCGCCAGCAGCTTGGCCGTGACAGACAATGAGCAGTTCTTC.

The V call is TRBV19, the J call TRBJ1-5; TRBD1 is a possible D gene (6 bases). Per germline, CDR1 LNHDA and CDR2 SQIVND (reference sequence). The CDR3 is 15 residues long. The V end was cut by 6 bases, the J end by 0 bases, with 12 bases between. CDR3: CASRNQGISNQPQHF. The CDR3 nucleotides read TGTGCCAGTAGAAATCAGGGGATTAGCAATCAGCCCCAGCATTTT.

The rearrangement links TRBV27 to TRBJ1-2, with D maybe TRBD1 (5 bases). V was cut by 2 bases and J by 3 bases, with 13 bases left in between. CDR3 size: 15 residues. Looked up from germline, CDR1 is MNHEY and CDR2 is SMNVEV (reference sequence). CDR3 bases: TGTGCCAGCAGTTTAAGTCTCAGGGCCCACTATGGCTACACCTTC. Residues: CASSLSLRAHYGYTF.

The rearrangement uses TRBV20-1 and TRBJ1-1; D call uncertain. V was trimmed by 0 bases and J by 8 bases, leaving 16 bases between them. The germline gives CDR1 DFQATT, CDR2 SNEGSKA (reference sequence). CDR3 size: 14 residues. Here the CDR3 reads CSAREGGDSGEAFF. The CDR3 DNA is TGCAGTGCTAGAGAAGGAGGAGATAGCGGCGAAGCTTTCTTT.

In DNA form, the CDR3 reads TGTGCCAGCAGCGTTAAGAGTCGACGGACCCTCCTGGAGGGATATGGCTACACCTTC. Its translation is CASSVKSRRTLLEGYGYTF. The chain joins TRBV2 to TRBJ1-2, with D hard to call. Trimming took 6 bases from V and 5 from J, leaving 31 bases between them. This CDR3 contains 19 residues. Germline-derived CDR1 and CDR2 are SNHLY and FYNNEI.

This chain uses TRBV4-1 with TRBJ2-5; tentatively, D is TRBD2 (6 bases). CDR1 is MGHRA and CDR2 is YSYEKL in the germline V gene. This CDR3 region has 14 residues. The V end lost 0 bases, the J end lost 6 bases, and 11 bases lay between the germline ends. Written as DNA, the CDR3 is TGCGCCAGCAGCCAAGAGGGGGGTCTGCAGACCCAGTACTTC. Its translation is CASSQEGGLQTQYF.

The V call is TRBV7-2, the J call TRBJ1-1, with a possible D match to TRBD1 (6 bases). Trimming took 4 bases from V and 0 from J, leaving 21 bases between them. CDR1 is SGHTA and CDR2 is FQGNSA in the germline V gene. The CDR3 spans 18 residues. The CDR3 is CASSSTITWQGMNTEAFF. The CDR3 bases are TGTGCCAGCAGCTCAACCATCACCTGGCAGGGGATGAACACTGAAGCTTTCTTT.

The chain employs TRBV2 and TRBJ2-1; D remains ambiguous. The CDR3 totals 14 residues. Germline V lookup: CDR1 SNHLY, CDR2 FYNNEI. V lost 4 bases to trimming and J lost 7 bases, with 14 bases between them. CDR3 protein: CASSGSLESNEQFF. The CDR3 DNA is TGTGCCAGCAGTGGGTCCCTCGAGTCGAATGAGCAGTTCTTC.

Details on this clonotype: Germline is not matched at one junction end, which may reflect a read error. This rearrangement joins TRBV7-2 to TRBJ2-5; perhaps TRBD2 as D (6 bases). The V gene's germline CDR1 is SGHTA and CDR2 FQGNSA. CDR3 length: 13 residues. The CDR3 region has the DNA TGTGCCAGCAGCGTAGCGGTTTCGGGCTTACAGTACTTC. This gives the protein CASSVAVSGLQYF.

The chain links TRBV5-1 to TRBJ2-3, with 7 bases aligning to TRBD2. The J segment lost 5 bases and the V segment lost 0 bases, leaving 3 bases of the junction unmatched. The germline gives CDR1 SGHRS, CDR2 YFSETQ. The CDR3 spans 14 residues. The CDR3 DNA follows: TGCGCCAGCAGCTTGGGGACTAGGATAGATACGCAGTATTTT. It is translated as CASSLGTRIDTQYF.

A remark on this clonotype: Since a much larger clone is just one base distant, this may be a read error. The chain combines TRBV27 with TRBJ2-5; D remains unclear. The ends were cut back, 8 bases at V and 11 bases at J, with 24 bases in the middle. The germline V gene encodes CDR1 MNHEY and CDR2 SMNVEV (reference sequence). The length of the CDR3 is 14 residues. The CDR3, as DNA: TGTGCCAGCGCCCTGACGGGTAGTGCCAATGAGCAGTACTTC. It specifies CASALTGSANEQYF.

This clonotype was counted a few times. This rearrangement joins TRBV14 to TRBJ2-3, with TRBD2 matching over 8 bases. Per germline, CDR1 SGHDN and CDR2 FVKESK. The CDR3 spans 17 residues. The V and J ends lost 4 bases and 3 bases, in that order; junction bases with no gene match: 12. Written as DNA, the CDR3 is TGTGCCAGCAGCCTCGTCCGGCTAGCGGGCGGGACAGATACGCAGTATTTT. Its protein product is CASSLVRLAGGTDTQYF.

Details on this clonotype: Just one base apart from a much larger clone, this may be a read error. The rearrangement links TRBV12-3 or TRBV12-4 to TRBJ2-1; D is perhaps TRBD1 (6 bases). The end of the DNA fits TRBJ2-7 better, so the J call may be wrong. This CDR3 region has 14 residues. The CDR3 nucleotides are TGTGCCAGCAGGGATTCAGACAGGTACAATGAGCAGTACTTC. Translated, it gives CASRDSDRYNEQYF.